These T cell receptor beta chains were read from a single sample in a study of regulatory T cells in long-lasting Graves disease. TCRdb recomputed calls from the multiplex PCR reads with MiXCR, one row per CDR3 protein. The data hold around 470,000 distinct CDR3 sequences, with about 15% observed a single time. The same data also contributed to another study, on T cells in Graves' hyperthyroidism and ophthalmopathy.

The source was peripheral blood mononuclear cells (PBMCs), collected at new diagnosis, from a patient treated with antithyroid drugs. The receptors were sampled from a woman between 45 and 65 years old with Graves disease. The CDR3 runs from the conserved cysteine through the conserved F or W. Each record gives: clone size, D gene, J gene, V gene, CDR3 DNA, CDR3 protein. A D gene is named only where the DNA matches it firmly. Size is stated for part of the rows, as once, few or many counts, or as a class when the clone is expanded.

clone_size: once; d_call: TRBD2; j_call: TRBJ2-1; v_call: TRBV11-2; cdr3_nt: TGTGCCAGCAGCTTGGCGGGAGTCGAGCAGTTCTTC; cdr3_aa: CASSLAGVEQFF
clone_size: few; d_call: .; j_call: TRBJ2-7; v_call: TRBV3-1; cdr3_nt: TGTGCCAGCAGCCAACAGGACCGTTTGCGCTACGAGCAGTACTTC; cdr3_aa: CASSQQDRLRYEQYF
clone_size: .; d_call: TRBD2; j_call: TRBJ2-1; v_call: TRBV6-5; cdr3_nt: TGTGCCAGCAGTTTAGCGGGGGCAGTAGTGGAGCAGTTCTTC; cdr3_aa: CASSLAGAVVEQFF
clone_size: many; d_call: .; j_call: TRBJ2-7; v_call: TRBV28; cdr3_nt: TGTGCCAGCAGTTTTCCAAAGGGGAGCTCCTACGAGCAGTACTTC; cdr3_aa: CASSFPKGSSYEQYF
clone_size: .; d_call: .; j_call: TRBJ2-4; v_call: TRBV5-1; cdr3_nt: TGCGCCAGCAGCTTGTTGCCGGGGTCGGAAGCCAAAAACATTCAGTACTTC; cdr3_aa: CASSLLPGSEAKNIQYF
clone_size: many; d_call: .; j_call: TRBJ1-2; v_call: TRBV28; cdr3_nt: TGTGCCAGCAGTCCTGACCCCGCTAACTATGGCTACACCTTC; cdr3_aa: CASSPDPANYGYTF
clone_size: many; d_call: .; j_call: TRBJ2-7; v_call: TRBV28; cdr3_nt: TGTGCCAGCAGCCCCGCGTTGGGGCTGTACGAGCAGTACTTC; cdr3_aa: CASSPALGLYEQYF
clone_size: many; d_call: .; j_call: TRBJ2-7; v_call: TRBV5-1; cdr3_nt: TGTGCCAGCAGCTTAGAGGGGAGCTACGAGCAGTACTTC; cdr3_aa: CASSLEGSYEQYF
clone_size: few; d_call: .; j_call: TRBJ2-3; v_call: TRBV6-2/TRBV6-3; cdr3_nt: TGTGCCAGCATTGACCCGTTCGGTGATACGCAGTATTTT; cdr3_aa: CASIDPFGDTQYF
clone_size: many; d_call: .; j_call: TRBJ2-3; v_call: TRBV20-1; cdr3_nt: TGCAGTGCTAGCACTAGCCGCGGTACAGATACGCAGTATTTT; cdr3_aa: CSASTSRGTDTQYF
clone_size: .; d_call: .; j_call: TRBJ2-7; v_call: TRBV6-2/TRBV6-3; cdr3_nt: TGTGCCAGCTCTACGGGAGTATTTGGCGAGCAGTACTTC; cdr3_aa: CASSTGVFGEQYF
clone_size: many; d_call: TRBD2; j_call: TRBJ2-7; v_call: TRBV6-1; cdr3_nt: TGTGCCAGCAGTGAAGGGCGGACTAGCGGCTCCTACGAGCAGTACTTC; cdr3_aa: CASSEGRTSGSYEQYF
clone_size: many; d_call: .; j_call: TRBJ1-5; v_call: TRBV11-2; cdr3_nt: TGTGCCAGCAGCCCCGGTTACAATCAGCCCCAGCATTTT; cdr3_aa: CASSPGYNQPQHF
clone_size: many; d_call: TRBD1; j_call: TRBJ2-5; v_call: TRBV12-3/TRBV12-4; cdr3_nt: TGTGCCAGCAGATGGGGACAGTCAGCACAAGAGACCCAGTACTTC; cdr3_aa: CASRWGQSAQETQYF
clone_size: many; d_call: .; j_call: TRBJ1-1; v_call: TRBV29-1; cdr3_nt: TGCAGCGTTGAGGGGACACGGAACACTGAAGCTTTCTTT; cdr3_aa: CSVEGTRNTEAFF
clone_size: .; d_call: TRBD2; j_call: TRBJ2-3; v_call: TRBV12-3/TRBV12-4; cdr3_nt: TGTGCCAGCAGTTTCGGGGGGGTAGGCGGGAGGGCCCCAGATACGCAGTATTTT; cdr3_aa: CASSFGGVGGRAPDTQYF
clone_size: .; d_call: .; j_call: TRBJ1-4; v_call: TRBV3-1; cdr3_nt: TGTGCCAGCAGCCAAGATCCGGGAGGAACTAATGAAAAACTGTTTTTT; cdr3_aa: CASSQDPGGTNEKLFF
clone_size: .; d_call: TRBD2; j_call: TRBJ2-1; v_call: TRBV27; cdr3_nt: TGTGCCAGCAGAAAGACCGGGACTAGAGGTGAGCAGTTCTTC; cdr3_aa: CASRKTGTRGEQFF
clone_size: many; d_call: TRBD2; j_call: TRBJ2-2; v_call: TRBV6-1; cdr3_nt: TGTGCCAGCAGTCCCGGGACTAGGGACACCGGGGAGCTGTTTTTT; cdr3_aa: CASSPGTRDTGELFF
clone_size: .; d_call: TRBD2; j_call: TRBJ2-1; v_call: TRBV6-2/TRBV6-3; cdr3_nt: TGTGCCAGCACCCAGATCGGCGGGAGCTTAAATGAGCAGTTCTTC; cdr3_aa: CASTQIGGSLNEQFF
clone_size: few; d_call: TRBD1; j_call: TRBJ2-1; v_call: TRBV5-1; cdr3_nt: TGCGCCAGCAGCTTGGCAGGACAGGGTTATGAGCAGTTCTTC; cdr3_aa: CASSLAGQGYEQFF
clone_size: many; d_call: .; j_call: TRBJ2-7; v_call: TRBV5-1; cdr3_nt: TGCGCCAGCAGCTTGAACGGACAGTACGAGCAGTACTTC; cdr3_aa: CASSLNGQYEQYF
clone_size: many; d_call: TRBD2; j_call: TRBJ2-2; v_call: TRBV7-2; cdr3_nt: TGTGCCAGCAGTTCTCTAGCGGGAGTTGCCGGGGAGCTGTTTTTT; cdr3_aa: CASSSLAGVAGELFF
clone_size: .; d_call: TRBD1; j_call: TRBJ1-2; v_call: TRBV27; cdr3_nt: TGTGCCAGCAGTTTTCGGGACAGGGGTGGTGGCTACACCTTC; cdr3_aa: CASSFRDRGGGYTF
clone_size: .; d_call: .; j_call: TRBJ1-5; v_call: TRBV6-1; cdr3_nt: TGTGCCAGCAGTGAACAGGGAGGGCCTAATTTTCCCCAGCATTTT; cdr3_aa: CASSEQGGPNFPQHF
clone_size: many; d_call: TRBD1; j_call: TRBJ1-2; v_call: TRBV5-1; cdr3_nt: TGCGCCAGCAGCTTGGCCCTGACAGGGGGCGAAGATGGCTACACCTTC; cdr3_aa: CASSLALTGGEDGYTF
clone_size: many; d_call: .; j_call: TRBJ2-3; v_call: TRBV4-2; cdr3_nt: TGTGCCAGCAGCCCCGCGGGCGGAGGAACAGATACGCAGTATTTT; cdr3_aa: CASSPAGGGTDTQYF
clone_size: many; d_call: .; j_call: TRBJ2-3; v_call: TRBV6-1; cdr3_nt: TGTGCCAGCAGGCTACTTAGCACAGATACGCAGTATTTT; cdr3_aa: CASRLLSTDTQYF
clone_size: few; d_call: .; j_call: TRBJ2-6; v_call: TRBV9; cdr3_nt: TGTGCCAGCGGGGGTTCTGGGATCTCTGGGGCCAACGTCCTGACTTTC; cdr3_aa: CASGGSGISGANVLTF
clone_size: many; d_call: .; j_call: TRBJ2-1; v_call: TRBV29-1; cdr3_nt: TGCAGCGTTGCTAGAACGCCGATCTACAATGAGCAGTTCTTC; cdr3_aa: CSVARTPIYNEQFF
clone_size: many; d_call: TRBD2; j_call: TRBJ2-3; v_call: TRBV7-8; cdr3_nt: TGTGCCAGCAGCCGAATGACGGGCGGGAGGGATACGCAGTATTTT; cdr3_aa: CASSRMTGGRDTQYF
clone_size: many; d_call: .; j_call: TRBJ1-2; v_call: TRBV12-3/TRBV12-4; cdr3_nt: TGTGCCAGCAGTTTTGGTTCAGGGTATGGCTACACCTTC; cdr3_aa: CASSFGSGYGYTF
clone_size: .; d_call: .; j_call: TRBJ2-1; v_call: TRBV7-9; cdr3_nt: TGTGCCAGCAGCGTCTTCACAGGCCGGTTTTGGAATGAGCAGTTCTTC; cdr3_aa: CASSVFTGRFWNEQFF
clone_size: many; d_call: TRBD1; j_call: TRBJ2-7; v_call: TRBV28; cdr3_nt: TGTGCCACCCTTAACAGGGGGTCCTACGAGCAGTACTTC; cdr3_aa: CATLNRGSYEQYF
clone_size: many; d_call: TRBD2; j_call: TRBJ2-5; v_call: TRBV5-6; cdr3_nt: TGTGCCAGCAGCTTCCTAGCGGGAGTGGTAGAGACCCAGTACTTC; cdr3_aa: CASSFLAGVVETQYF
clone_size: .; d_call: .; j_call: TRBJ1-5; v_call: TRBV7-9; cdr3_nt: TGTGCCAGCAGCTTAGGCGACAGTGGGAATCAGCCCCAGCATTTT; cdr3_aa: CASSLGDSGNQPQHF
clone_size: many; d_call: .; j_call: TRBJ1-2; v_call: TRBV24-1; cdr3_nt: TGTGCCACCAGTGAATGGGATTCTAACTATGGCTACACCTTC; cdr3_aa: CATSEWDSNYGYTF